This T cell receptor beta chain was obtained from a study of cytomegalovirus exposure and HLA in healthy donors. The wider study: Unique TCR beta sequences numbering 120 million or so came from around 180 million T cells in an earlier analysis. Unique TCRs numbering around 85 million, obtained from HLA-typed donors, made up an early data release. Study findings and constraints: Most TCR sequences showed up rarely, but some public TCRs showed up in many donors. High sensitivity and specificity were reportedly achieved when the classifier diagnosed cytomegalovirus status.

As for this clone: The antigen remains unidentified.

The CDR3 spans 15 residues. The V and J ends lost 4 bases and 3 bases, in that order; junction bases with no gene match: 7. Per germline, CDR1 SGHRS and CDR2 YFSETQ. The PCR made use of 60 Vbeta and 13 Jbeta primers. Sequencing used immunoSEQ multiplex PCR; TCRdb keeps in-frame clones, though not all of them. The profile shows about 130,000 clones, around three quarters of them singletons. This rearrangement joins TRBV5-1 to TRBJ2-5; 9 bases map to TRBD2. The source material was PBMCs. The sequence derives from a woman in her 50s in good health and CMV-seronegative. The CDR3 region has the DNA TGCGCCAGCAGCCTTAGCGGGAGAAGGGAAGAGACCCAGTACTTC. Its protein is CASSLSGRREETQYF.